Listed below are T cell receptor beta chains from one sample, sequenced in a study of T cells in Graves' hyperthyroidism and ophthalmopathy. TCRdb ran MiXCR on the multiplex PCR reads and lists one entry per CDR3 protein. The sample yields some 570,000 distinct CDR3 sequences, 14% seen once. Sample: blood. The receptors come from a woman aged 18-30 years with Graves' ophthalmopathy. The CDR3 runs from the conserved cysteine through the conserved F or W. Each record gives: CDR3 DNA, CDR3 protein, V gene, J gene, D gene, clone size. A D gene is named only where the DNA matches it firmly. Expanded clones get a size class; other rows say once, few or many, or leave the size out.

DNA: TGCAGTGCTCTTGGGACTAGCGGTCCCTACGAGCAGTACTTC
CDR3: CSALGTSGPYEQYF
V: TRBV20-1
J: TRBJ2-7
D: TRBD2
size: -

DNA: TGTGCCAGCAGCGAAGACAGGGCAGGCGAGCAGTACTTC
CDR3: CASSEDRAGEQYF
V: TRBV7-3
J: TRBJ2-7
D: TRBD1
size: many

DNA: TGCAGCGTTGAGCGGCGGCTCGCCTCGGATACGCAGTATTTT
CDR3: CSVERRLASDTQYF
V: TRBV29-1
J: TRBJ2-3
D: -
size: many

DNA: TGCGCCAGCAGCCCCTCCGGGCACAACTATGGCTACACCTTC
CDR3: CASSPSGHNYGYTF
V: TRBV5-1
J: TRBJ1-2
D: -
size: few

DNA: TGTGCCAGCAGCCGGGGGTCAACCACAGATACGCAGTATTTT
CDR3: CASSRGSTTDTQYF
V: TRBV9
J: TRBJ2-3
D: -
size: few

DNA: TGTGCCAGCAGCTCAGGACTAGCGGGTTCCTACGAGCAGTACTTC
CDR3: CASSSGLAGSYEQYF
V: TRBV28
J: TRBJ2-7
D: TRBD2
size: many

DNA: TGTGCCAGCAGTCGAAAAGGAGGACTCGGAGAAAAACTGTTTTTT
CDR3: CASSRKGGLGEKLFF
V: TRBV28
J: TRBJ1-4
D: -
size: many

DNA: TGTGCCAGTAGTGAGAGTGGCAAAAACATTCAGTACTTC
CDR3: CASSESGKNIQYF
V: TRBV19
J: TRBJ2-4
D: -
size: -

DNA: TGCGCCAGCAGCCATGGGGGTGGCGGGACAGATACGCAGTATTTT
CDR3: CASSHGGGGTDTQYF
V: TRBV4-3
J: TRBJ2-3
D: -
size: few

DNA: TGTGCCAGCAAGAGGAATGAGCAGTTCTTC
CDR3: CASKRNEQFF
V: TRBV12-3/TRBV12-4
J: TRBJ2-1
D: -
size: many

DNA: TGTGCCAGCACCCAGGGGAAATGGACTGAAGCTTTCTTT
CDR3: CASTQGKWTEAFF
V: TRBV3-1
J: TRBJ1-1
D: -
size: many

DNA: TGTGCCAGCTCAATTCTTTCCGCGGGGTCCATGAACACTGAAGCTTTCTTT
CDR3: CASSILSAGSMNTEAFF
V: TRBV18
J: TRBJ1-1
D: -
size: few